These 12 T cell receptor beta chains share one sample of origin, sequenced in a study of vaccination and CD4 T cells after COVID-19. The Oncomine TCR Beta short-read assay was applied to DNA of cultured CD4+ T cells. TCRdb used MiXCR to reprocess the PCR reads, holding one entry per CDR3 protein. This table holds about 22,000 distinct CDR3 sequences, 32% found once. Time point in this sample: late sampling 161 to 241 days after vaccination in a few convalescent patients. The treatment denotes: roughly ten-day PBMC culture with coronavirus spike peptide pools or control peptides (ViraFEST assay). Antigens of these TCRs are unknown. The specimen was CD4+ T cells from blood, cultured in vitro, collected about 7 months after SARS-CoV-2 vaccination. The receptor set was obtained from a human donor who had recovered from COVID-19.

This clonotype was seen a few times. V usage is TRBV20-1 and J usage is TRBJ2-7; a weak D match, TRBD2 (6 bases). V lost 3 bases, J lost 2 bases, and 8 bases lay in between. CDR1 is DFQATT and CDR2 is SNEGSKA in the germline V gene (reference sequence). The CDR3 has 12 amino acids. In DNA, the CDR3 is TGCAGTGCTAGCGGGAGAACCTACGAGCAGTACTTC. Its protein product is CSASGRTYEQYF.

J is TRBJ2-1 and V is TRBV20-1; 13 positions match TRBD2. After removal of 1 base from V and 6 bases from J, the junction contained 3 bases not matched to a gene. This CDR3 spans 15 amino acids. The V gene's germline CDR1 is DFQATT and CDR2 SNEGSKA (reference sequence). CDR3 bases: TGCAGTGCTAGAGCTGGGACTAGCGGGATCAATGAGCAGTTCTTC. Amino acids: CSARAGTSGINEQFF.

This clonotype was found a few times. The chain combines TRBV20-1 with TRBJ2-7; 14 bases align to TRBD2. V lost 4 bases and J lost 2; bases outside the gene matches: 16. Germline CDR1 is DFQATT and CDR2 is SNEGSKA (reference sequence). This CDR3 region has 19 residues. The CDR3 loop reads CSATKPGLAGALVTYEQYF. DNA of the CDR3: TGCAGTGCTACCAAACCGGGACTAGCGGGAGCCCTGGTAACCTACGAGCAGTACTTC.

This clonotype has just a few counts. The J gene is TRBJ1-1, the V gene TRBV7-2; no firm D call. V gave up 5 bases and J gave up 2 bases, with 9 bases separating them. Germline CDR1 is SGHTA and CDR2 is FQGNSA. The length of the CDR3 is 13 residues. The DNA for the CDR3 is TGTGCCAGCAGCCCGACACCAAACACTGAAGCTTTCTTT. Amino acids: CASSPTPNTEAFF.

CDR3 sequence reads: CASSQPRVQPQHF. The CDR3 DNA reads as TGCGCCAGCAGCCAGCCCAGGGTGCAGCCCCAGCATTTT. This chain links TRBV4-1 with TRBJ1-5; perhaps TRBD1 as D (5 bases). The V end was cut by 3 bases, the J end by 7 bases, with 10 bases between. Germline CDR1 MGHRA, CDR2 YSYEKL. The CDR3 has 13 residues.

The table lists this clonotype with a few counts. V gene TRBV18 combines with J gene TRBJ2-3; D remains ambiguous. CDR1 and CDR2 from the germline V gene are KGHSH and LQKENI. The V gene lost 5 bases and the J gene lost 6 bases, with 9 bases spanning the gap. The CDR3 sequence is 12 residues long. The CDR3 coding sequence is TGTGCCAGCTCAAGTAGCTTGGATACGCAGTATTTT. Its translation: CASSSSLDTQYF.

This clonotype has more than one count but fewer than ten. The chain couples TRBV7-9 to TRBJ2-2; 9 bases align to TRBD2. From germline, CDR1 is SEHNR and CDR2 FQNEAQ (reference sequence). J was trimmed by 6 bases and V by 5 bases; bases with no gene match: 1. This CDR3 is 13 amino acids long. CDR3 sequence reads: CASSRTSAGELFF. For the CDR3, the DNA is TGTGCCAGCAGCAGGACTAGCGCCGGGGAGCTGTTTTTT.

Concerning this clonotype itself: Because the CDR3's place on the DNA is in doubt, the DNA is left out and the CDR3 is given as listed by TCRdb. V and J are TRBV2 and TRBJ1-2. The CDR3 comprises 9 residues, both ends counted. Germline lookup yields CDR1 SNHLY and CDR2 FYNNEI. Here the CDR3 reads CASILGYTF.

Comments on this clonotype: Lacking the conserved final phenylalanine or tryptophan, this CDR3 likely reflects a read error. The chain is built from TRBV23-1 and TRBJ2-1; no reliable D call. TRBV23-1 belongs to the ORF category, with a function that is uncertain. The CDR3 is 14 amino acids. The V end was cut by 9 bases, the J end by 8 bases, with 20 bases between. CDR3 sequence: CARYVPVSMDEQFS. CDR3 bases: TGCGCCAGATACGTTCCCGTCTCAATGGATGAGCAGTTCTCC.

V usage is TRBV27 and J usage is TRBJ2-3; D is undetermined. In germline, CDR1 is MNHEY, CDR2 SMNVEV (reference sequence). The CDR3 is 17 amino acids. Trimming took off 5 bases at V and 6 bases at J, with 24 bases between the two ends. CDR3 protein: CASSPYQRRLRWDTQYF. The DNA for the CDR3 is TGTGCCAGCAGTCCCTACCAAAGACGCTTGAGGTGGGATACGCAGTATTTT.

A few counts support this clonotype. The chain employs TRBV6-1 and TRBJ2-3; 8 bases align to TRBD1. The germline CDR1 and CDR2 sequences are MNHNS and SASEGT. This CDR3 region has 13 residues. J lost 8 bases, V lost 6 bases, and 7 bases had no gene match. The CDR3 nucleotides read TGTGCCAGCAGGTCAACAGGGGGAGGTACGCAGTATTTT. Protein product: CASRSTGGGTQYF.

V is TRBV6-1 and J is TRBJ1-1, with 7 bases lining up with TRBD1. With 6 bases clipped from V and 1 base from J, the junction kept 5 bases outside the gene matches. Germline CDR1 is MNHNS and CDR2 is SASEGT. The CDR3 covers 14 residues. CDR3 sequence reads: CASRLQGGNTEAFF. The CDR3 DNA sequence: TGTGCCAGCAGGCTCCAGGGGGGGAACACTGAAGCTTTCTTT.